This TCR beta chain was identified during a study of CDR3 diversity in severe acne. Trimming left V 4 bases short and J 3 bases short, with 10 bases between. This CDR3 comprises 13 residues. CDR1 MNHNS and CDR2 SASEGT come from the germline V gene. TCRdb passed the PCR reads through MiXCR, listing each CDR3 protein once. The table has about 98,000 distinct CDR3 sequences, under 60% seen once. This clonotype was observed many times. V and J are TRBV6-1 and TRBJ2-7; no clear D. The sequenced sample consisted of blood. The TCR comes from a male donor with acne. Written as DNA, the CDR3 is TGTGCCAGCAGTGTTCAGGTCCTCTACGAGCAGTACTTC. It encodes CASSVQVLYEQYF.